Sequencing of this T cell receptor (beta chain) was carried out in a study of glioma-infiltrating T cells. In its sample, this clonotype was seen many times. Its antigen is currently unknown. Regarding the study as a whole: Only very few CDR3 sequences appeared in both tissue and blood. Gliomas, especially low-grade, showed above-expected tissue-blood divergence; non-neoplastic patients showed below.

Using RNA template, CDR3s of TCR alpha and beta were amplified with iRepertoire arm-PCR. One-step reverse transcription and amplification started from approximately 100-400 ng of tissue mRNA or PBMC total RNA. TCRdb reprocessed the multiplex PCR reads with MiXCR, giving one entry per CDR3 protein. The sample shows 84,000 or so distinct CDR3 sequences, 20% to 25% of them seen only once. The source is a human donor with low-grade glioma or glioblastoma, undergoing nonglioma brain surgery, or in good health (not recorded which). Sequencing used glioma tissue, nonneoplastic brain tissue, or PBMCs (not recorded which).

The chain's CDR3 is CASRRQGLNQPQHF. DNA of the CDR3: TGTGCCAGCAGGAGACAGGGCCTCAATCAGCCCCAGCATTTT. The chain has TRBV12-3 or TRBV12-4 and TRBJ1-5; 7 nucleotides match TRBD1. This CDR3 region has 14 residues. J was trimmed by 3 bases and V by 6 bases; bases with no gene match: 5.